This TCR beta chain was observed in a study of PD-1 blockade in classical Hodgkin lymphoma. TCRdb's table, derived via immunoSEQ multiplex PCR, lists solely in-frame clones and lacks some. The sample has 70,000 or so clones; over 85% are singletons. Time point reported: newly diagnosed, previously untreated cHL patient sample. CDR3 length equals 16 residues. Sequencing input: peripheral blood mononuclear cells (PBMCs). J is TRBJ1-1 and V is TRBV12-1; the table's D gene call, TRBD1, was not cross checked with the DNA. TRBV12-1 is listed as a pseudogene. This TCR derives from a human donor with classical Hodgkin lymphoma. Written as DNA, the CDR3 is TGTGCCAGCAGCTTTCTTATTGGGGGCCGGGGCACTGAAGCTTTCTTT. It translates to CASSFLIGGRGTEAFF.